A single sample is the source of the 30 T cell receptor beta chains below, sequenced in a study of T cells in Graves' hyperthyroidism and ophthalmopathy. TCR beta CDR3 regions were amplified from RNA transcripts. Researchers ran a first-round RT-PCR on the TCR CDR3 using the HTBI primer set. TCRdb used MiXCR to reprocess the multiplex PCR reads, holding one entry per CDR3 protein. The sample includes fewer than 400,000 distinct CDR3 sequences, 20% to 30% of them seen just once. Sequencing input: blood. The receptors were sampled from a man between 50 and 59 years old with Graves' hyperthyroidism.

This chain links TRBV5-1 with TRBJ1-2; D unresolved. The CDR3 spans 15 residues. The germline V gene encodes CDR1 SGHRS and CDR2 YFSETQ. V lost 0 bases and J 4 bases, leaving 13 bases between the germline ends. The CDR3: CASSLDSVGFYGYTF. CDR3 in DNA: TGCGCCAGCAGCTTGGACAGTGTGGGGTTCTATGGCTACACCTTC.

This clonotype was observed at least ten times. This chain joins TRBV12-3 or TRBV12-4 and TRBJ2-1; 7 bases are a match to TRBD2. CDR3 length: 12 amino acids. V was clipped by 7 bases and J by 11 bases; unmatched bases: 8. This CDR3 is CASMSYGTKQFF. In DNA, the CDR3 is TGTGCCAGCATGAGTTACGGGACTAAGCAGTTCTTC.

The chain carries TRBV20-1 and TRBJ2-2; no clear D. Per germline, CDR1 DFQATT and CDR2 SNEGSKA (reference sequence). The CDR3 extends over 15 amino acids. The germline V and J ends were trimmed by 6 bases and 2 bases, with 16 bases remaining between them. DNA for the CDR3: TGCAGTGCCAGGCCCAACACGCGTAACACCGGGGAGCTGTTTTTT. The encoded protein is CSARPNTRNTGELFF.

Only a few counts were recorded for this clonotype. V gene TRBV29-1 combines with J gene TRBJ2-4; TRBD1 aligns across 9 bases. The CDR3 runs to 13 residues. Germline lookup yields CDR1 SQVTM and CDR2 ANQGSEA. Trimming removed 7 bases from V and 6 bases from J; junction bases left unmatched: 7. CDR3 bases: TGCAGCGCTGTGGGGGACAGGGCAAACATTCAGTACTTC. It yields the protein CSAVGDRANIQYF.

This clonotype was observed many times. CDR3 sequence: CASSVDDSSYNEQFF. DNA for the CDR3: TGTGCCAGCAGCGTAGATGACTCCTCCTACAATGAGCAGTTCTTC. This sequence joins TRBV9 and TRBJ2-1; D is undetermined. Trimming removed 0 bases from V and 0 bases from J, with 7 bases in between. The germline CDR1 and CDR2 sequences are SGDLS and YYNGEE. This CDR3 is built from 15 residues. Full variable domain (rest looked up from reference TRBV9 and TRBJ2-1): DSGVTQTPKHLITATGQRVTLRCSPRSGDLSVYWYQQSLDQGLQFLIQYYNGEERAKGNILERFSAQQFPDLHSELNLSSLELGDSALYFCASSVDDSSYNEQFFGPGTRLTVL.

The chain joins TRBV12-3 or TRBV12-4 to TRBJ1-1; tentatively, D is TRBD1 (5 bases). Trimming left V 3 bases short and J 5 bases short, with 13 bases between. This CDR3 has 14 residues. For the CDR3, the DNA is TGTGCCAGCAGTTTGCAGGGTGAGAGGACTGAAGCTTTCTTT. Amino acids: CASSLQGERTEAFF.

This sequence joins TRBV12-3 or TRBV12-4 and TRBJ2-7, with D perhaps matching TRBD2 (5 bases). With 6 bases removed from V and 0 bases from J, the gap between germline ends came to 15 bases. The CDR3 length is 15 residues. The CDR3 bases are TGTGCCAGCAGCGCGGCCCTGGGGAGCTCCTACGAGCAGTACTTC. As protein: CASSAALGSSYEQYF.

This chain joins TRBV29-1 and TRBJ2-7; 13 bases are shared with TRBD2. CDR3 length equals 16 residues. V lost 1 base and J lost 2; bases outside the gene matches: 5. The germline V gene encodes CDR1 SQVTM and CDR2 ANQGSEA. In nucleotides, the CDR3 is TGCAGCGTTGAAGGCCTGACTAGCGGGAGGCCCTACGAGCAGTACTTC. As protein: CSVEGLTSGRPYEQYF.

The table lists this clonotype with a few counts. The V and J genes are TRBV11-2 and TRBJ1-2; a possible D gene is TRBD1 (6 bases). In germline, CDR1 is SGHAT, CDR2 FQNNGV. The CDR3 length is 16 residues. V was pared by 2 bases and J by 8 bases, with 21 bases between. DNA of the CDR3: TGTGCCAGCAGCTTAATAGGCGACAGGACCTCTGGGGGCTACACCTTC. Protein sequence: CASSLIGDRTSGGYTF. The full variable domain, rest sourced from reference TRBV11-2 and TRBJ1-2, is EAGVAQSPRYKIIEKRQSVAFWCNPISGHATLYWYQQILGQGPKLLIQFQNNGVVDDSQLPKDRFSAERLKGVDSTLKIQPAKLEDSAVYLCASSLIGDRTSGGYTFGSGTRLTVV.

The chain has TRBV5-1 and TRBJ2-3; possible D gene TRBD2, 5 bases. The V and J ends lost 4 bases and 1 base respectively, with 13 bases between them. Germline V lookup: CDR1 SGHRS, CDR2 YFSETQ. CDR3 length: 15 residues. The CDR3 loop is CASSLSGLGTDTQYF. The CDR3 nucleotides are TGCGCCAGCAGCCTAAGCGGATTAGGCACAGATACGCAGTATTTT.

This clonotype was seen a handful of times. CDR3 region: CASSRGTSGRGYYEQYF. CDR3 coding DNA: TGTGCCAGCAGTCGAGGGACTAGCGGGAGGGGGTACTACGAGCAGTACTTC. This chain connects TRBV6-1 to TRBJ2-7; 16 positions match TRBD2. The V and J ends lost 5 bases and 3 bases, in that order; junction bases with no gene match: 7. Germline-derived CDR1 and CDR2 are MNHNS and SASEGT. CDR3 length equals 17 residues.

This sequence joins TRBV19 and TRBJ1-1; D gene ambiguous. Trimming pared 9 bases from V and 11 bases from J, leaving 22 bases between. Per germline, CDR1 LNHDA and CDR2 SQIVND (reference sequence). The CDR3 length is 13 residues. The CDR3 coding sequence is TGTGCCAGCAAGGAGAGGGAAGACGGTTCGGCTTTCTTT. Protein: CASKEREDGSAFF.

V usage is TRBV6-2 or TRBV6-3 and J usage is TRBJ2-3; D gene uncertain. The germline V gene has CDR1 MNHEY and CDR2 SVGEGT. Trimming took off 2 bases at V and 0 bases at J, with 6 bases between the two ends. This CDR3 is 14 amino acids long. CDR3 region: CASSYGRSTDTQYF. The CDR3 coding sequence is TGTGCCAGCAGTTACGGTAGGAGCACAGATACGCAGTATTTT.

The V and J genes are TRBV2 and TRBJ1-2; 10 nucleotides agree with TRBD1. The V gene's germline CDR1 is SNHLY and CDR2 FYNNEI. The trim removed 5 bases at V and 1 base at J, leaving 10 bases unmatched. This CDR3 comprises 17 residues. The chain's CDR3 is CASSLSRDRGLNYGYTF. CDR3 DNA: TGTGCCAGCAGTTTATCCCGGGACAGGGGCCTTAACTATGGCTACACCTTC.

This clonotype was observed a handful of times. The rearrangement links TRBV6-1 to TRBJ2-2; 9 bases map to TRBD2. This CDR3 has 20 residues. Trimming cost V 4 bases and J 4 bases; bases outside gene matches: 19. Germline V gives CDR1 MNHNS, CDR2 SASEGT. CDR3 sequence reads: CASSVTETSGTFLPTGELFF. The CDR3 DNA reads TGTGCCAGCAGTGTGACCGAGACTAGCGGAACATTTCTACCCACCGGGGAGCTGTTTTTT.

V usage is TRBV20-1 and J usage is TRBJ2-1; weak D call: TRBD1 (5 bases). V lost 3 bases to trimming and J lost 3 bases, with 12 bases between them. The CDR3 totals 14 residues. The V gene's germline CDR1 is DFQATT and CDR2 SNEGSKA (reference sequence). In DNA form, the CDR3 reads TGCAGTGCTAGGCCCGAGGACAACTACAATGAGCAGTTCTTC. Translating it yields CSARPEDNYNEQFF.

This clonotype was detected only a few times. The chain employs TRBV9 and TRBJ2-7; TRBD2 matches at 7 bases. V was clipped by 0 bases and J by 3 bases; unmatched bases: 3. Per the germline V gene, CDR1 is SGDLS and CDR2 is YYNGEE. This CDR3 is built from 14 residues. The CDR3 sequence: CASSVGLANYEQYF. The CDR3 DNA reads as TGTGCCAGCAGCGTAGGACTAGCCAACTACGAGCAGTACTTC. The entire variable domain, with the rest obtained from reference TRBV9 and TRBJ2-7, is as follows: DSGVTQTPKHLITATGQRVTLRCSPRSGDLSVYWYQQSLDQGLQFLIQYYNGEERAKGNILERFSAQQFPDLHSELNLSSLELGDSALYFCASSVGLANYEQYFGPGTRLTVT.

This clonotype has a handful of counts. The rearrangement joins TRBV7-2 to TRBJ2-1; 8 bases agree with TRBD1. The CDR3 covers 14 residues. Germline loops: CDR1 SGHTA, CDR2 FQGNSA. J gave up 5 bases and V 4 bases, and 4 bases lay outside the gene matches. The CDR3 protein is CASSYRGLDNEQFF. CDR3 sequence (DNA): TGTGCCAGCAGCTACAGGGGGTTAGACAATGAGCAGTTCTTC.

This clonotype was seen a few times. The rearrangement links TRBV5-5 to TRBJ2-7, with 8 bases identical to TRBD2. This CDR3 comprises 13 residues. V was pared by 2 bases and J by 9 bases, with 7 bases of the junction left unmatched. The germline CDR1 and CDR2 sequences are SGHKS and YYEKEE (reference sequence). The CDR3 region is CASSFPTSGSQYF. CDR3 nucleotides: TGTGCCAGCAGCTTTCCTACTAGCGGCTCGCAGTACTTC.

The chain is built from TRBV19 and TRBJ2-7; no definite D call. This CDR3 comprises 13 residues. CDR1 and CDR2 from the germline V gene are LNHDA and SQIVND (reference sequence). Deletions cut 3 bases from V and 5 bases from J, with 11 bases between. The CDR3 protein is CASSMVPGDEQYF. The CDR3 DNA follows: TGTGCCAGTAGTATGGTCCCAGGCGACGAGCAGTACTTC.

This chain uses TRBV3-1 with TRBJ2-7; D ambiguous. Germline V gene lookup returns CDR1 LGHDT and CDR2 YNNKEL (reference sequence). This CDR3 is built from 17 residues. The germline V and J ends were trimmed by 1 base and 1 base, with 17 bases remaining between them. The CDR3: CASSQGTPPLRSYEQYF. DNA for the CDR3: TGTGCCAGCAGCCAAGGTACCCCCCCCCTAAGGTCCTACGAGCAGTACTTC.

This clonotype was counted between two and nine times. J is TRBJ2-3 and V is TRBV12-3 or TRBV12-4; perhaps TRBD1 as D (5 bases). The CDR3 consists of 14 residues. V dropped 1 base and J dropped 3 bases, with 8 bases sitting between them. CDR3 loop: CASSLEGWTDTQYF. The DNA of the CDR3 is TGTGCCAGCAGTTTAGAGGGGTGGACAGATACGCAGTATTTT.

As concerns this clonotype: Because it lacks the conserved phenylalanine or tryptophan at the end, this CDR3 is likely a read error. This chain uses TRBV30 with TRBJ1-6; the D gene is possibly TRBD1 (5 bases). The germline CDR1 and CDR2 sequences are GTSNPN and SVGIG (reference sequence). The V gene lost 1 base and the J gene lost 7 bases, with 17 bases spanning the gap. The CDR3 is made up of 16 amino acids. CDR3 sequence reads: CAWSGLIRDGNSPLHS. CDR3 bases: TGTGCCTGGAGTGGCCTGATCCGGGACGGCAATTCACCCCTCCACTCT.

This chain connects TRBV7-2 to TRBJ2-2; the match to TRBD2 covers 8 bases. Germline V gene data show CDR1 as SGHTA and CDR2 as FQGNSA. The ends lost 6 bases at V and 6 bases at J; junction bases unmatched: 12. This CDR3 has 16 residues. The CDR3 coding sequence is TGTGCCAGCAGTTTTAATGGCGGGAGGTCTTCCGGGGAGCTGTTTTTT. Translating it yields CASSFNGGRSSGELFF.

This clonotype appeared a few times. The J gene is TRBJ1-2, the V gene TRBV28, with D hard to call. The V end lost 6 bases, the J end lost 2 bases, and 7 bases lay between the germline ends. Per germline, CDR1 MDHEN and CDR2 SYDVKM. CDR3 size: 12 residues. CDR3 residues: CASSAYNYGYTF. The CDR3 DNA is TGTGCCAGCAGCGCCTACAACTATGGCTACACCTTC.

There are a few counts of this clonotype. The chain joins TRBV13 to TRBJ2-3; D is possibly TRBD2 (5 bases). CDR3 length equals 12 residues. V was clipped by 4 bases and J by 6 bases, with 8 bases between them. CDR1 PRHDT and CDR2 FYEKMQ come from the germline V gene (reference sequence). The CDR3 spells CASSSRADTQYF. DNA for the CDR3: TGTGCCAGCAGCTCGAGGGCGGATACGCAGTATTTT. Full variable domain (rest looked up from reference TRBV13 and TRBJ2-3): AAGVIQSPRHLIKEKRETATLKCYPIPRHDTVYWYQQGPGQDPQFLISFYEKMQSDKGSIPDRFSAQQFSDYHSELNMSSLELGDSALYFCASSSRADTQYFGPGTRLTVL.

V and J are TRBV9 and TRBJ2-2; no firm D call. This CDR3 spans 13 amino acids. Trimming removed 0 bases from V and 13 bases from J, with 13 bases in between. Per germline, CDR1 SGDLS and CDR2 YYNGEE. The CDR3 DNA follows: TGTGCCAGCAGCGTAGGGGCGGACCCTTGGCTGTTTTTT. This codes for CASSVGADPWLFF.

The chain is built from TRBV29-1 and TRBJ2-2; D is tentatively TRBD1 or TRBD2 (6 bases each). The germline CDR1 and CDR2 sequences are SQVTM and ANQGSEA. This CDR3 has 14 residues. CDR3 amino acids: CRLRGVAVSGELFF. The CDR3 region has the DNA TGCAGACTAAGGGGGGTAGCGGTTTCCGGGGAGCTGTTTTTT.

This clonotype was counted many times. The CDR3 nucleotides read TGTGCCAGCAGCTCTTCAGGGTATCGCCAGCGGGAGGCCTACGAGCAGTACTTC. Translation: CASSSSGYRQREAYEQYF. The rearrangement links TRBV3-1 to TRBJ2-7, with 9 bases matching TRBD2. The CDR3 extends over 18 amino acids. Germline assignment: CDR1 LGHDT and CDR2 YNNKEL (reference sequence). J gave up 2 bases and V 5 bases, and 16 bases lay outside the gene matches.

In nucleotides, the CDR3 is TGTGCCAGCAGCTGGGGAGTACAAGAGACCCAGTACTTC. Amino acid sequence: CASSWGVQETQYF. The chain links TRBV11-3 to TRBJ2-5, with D possibly matching TRBD2 (5 bases). The CDR3 length is 13 residues. Germline lookup yields CDR1 SGHNT and CDR2 YENEEA. V lost 4 bases to trimming and J lost 2 bases, with 8 bases between them. Full variable domain (outside the CDR3, taken from reference TRBV11-3 and TRBJ2-5): EAGVVQSPRYKIIEKKQPVAFWCNPISGHNTLYWYLQNLGQGPELLIRYENEEAVDDSQLPKDRFSAERLKGVDSTLKIQPAELGDSAVYLCASSWGVQETQYFGPGTRLLVL.